A selection of T cell receptor beta chains follows, all from one sample in a study of OX40 agonist ivuxolimab in advanced cancers. Only in-frame clones appear in the TCRdb table, and some are missing; sequencing was by immunoSEQ multiplex PCR. The sample includes more than 50,000 clones, approximately 87% of them seen just once. Specimen: CD4+ or CD8+ T cells sorted from blood, collected in a trial of the OX40 agonist ivuxolimab. The receptors shown here come from an adult with an advanced solid tumor such as melanoma, head and neck, liver or kidney cancer. Each CDR3 is given with its conserved first and last residue. D genes are given only for firm matches. Size values are once, few and many counts, or a class for expanded clones, and some rows have none.

>NA|16|TRBV28|TRBJ1-4|NA
TGTGCCAGCAGTCCGAGGCCGGGGAGTGCCGATGAAAAACTGTTTTTT
CASSPRPGSADEKLFF
>NA|16|TRBV10-3|TRBJ1-3|TRBD1
TGTGCCATCAGTGAAGCGACAGGGTACTCTGGAAACACCATATATTTT
CAISEATGYSGNTIYF
>NA|16|TRBV28|TRBJ1-5|NA
TGTGCCAGCAGTTTGGATGGGGGAGTTAGCAATCAGCCCCAGCATTTT
CASSLDGGVSNQPQHF
>NA|13|TRBV7-2|TRBJ1-1|NA
TGTGCCAGCAGCCCCGGGACACTGGTTAAAGCTTTCTTT
CASSPGTLVKAFF
>NA|14|TRBV27|TRBJ2-7|NA
TGTGCCAGCAGCCCCCTGGGGAGCACCTACGAGCAGTACTTC
CASSPLGSTYEQYF
>NA|14|TRBV18|TRBJ1-4|TRBD1
TGTGCCAGCTCACTGACAGGGCCCAATGAAAAACTGTTTTTT
CASSLTGPNEKLFF
>NA|12|TRBV19|TRBJ2-7|NA
TGTGCCACCGGACAATCCTCCTACGAGCAGTACTTC
CATGQSSYEQYF
>NA|15|TRBV6-5|TRBJ1-1|NA
TGTGCCAGCAGTTCCTCAGGACGCAGGGCCACTGAAGCTTTCTTT
CASSSSGRRATEAFF
>NA|13|TRBV27|TRBJ1-1|TRBD1
TGTGCCAGCAGTTTGAACGGACAGGGAAGAGCTTTCTTT
CASSLNGQGRAFF
>NA|14|TRBV5-5|TRBJ1-4|TRBD1
TGTGCCAGCATCCTCGGGACAGGGAATGAAAAACTGTTTTTT
CASILGTGNEKLFF
>NA|13|TRBV28|TRBJ2-7|NA
TGTGCCAGCAGACCGCCCACACAGTACGAGCAGTACTTC
CASRPPTQYEQYF
>NA|14|TRBV5-8|TRBJ2-1|NA
TGTGCCAGCAGCCAAGATCCCAGGGGGGGTGAGCAGTTCTTC
CASSQDPRGGEQFF
>NA|14|TRBV4-1|TRBJ2-7|NA
TGCGCCAGCAGCCAGGGGGCTAACTCCTACGAGCAGTACTTC
CASSQGANSYEQYF
>once|15|TRBV28|TRBJ2-7|NA
TGTGCCAGCAGTTCCAACGGACAGACCCTCTACGAGCAGTACTTC
CASSSNGQTLYEQYF
>NA|13|TRBV10-3|TRBJ2-5|NA
TGTGCCATCAGTGGGTCGGGAGCAGAGACCCAGTACTTC
CAISGSGAETQYF
>NA|15|TRBV6-6|TRBJ2-7|NA
TGTGCCAGCAGTTATATGTCGGGACCCCTTGACGAGCAGTACTTC
CASSYMSGPLDEQYF
>NA|15|TRBV28|TRBJ1-4|NA
TGTGCCAGCAGTAGCCTGGTGGGCGGCGGGGAAAAACTGTTTTTT
CASSSLVGGGEKLFF
>NA|15|TRBV11-3|TRBJ2-1|TRBD1
TGTGCCAGCAGCTTGGGGACAGGGGGTCGGAATGAGCAGTTCTTC
CASSLGTGGRNEQFF
>few|15|TRBV4-3|TRBJ1-3|TRBD1
TGCGCCAGCAGCCAACAAACAGGGGCCGGAAACACCATATATTTT
CASSQQTGAGNTIYF
>NA|14|TRBV5-6|TRBJ1-2|NA
TGTGCCAGCAGCTTGTCTCGGAGCAACTATGGCTACACCTTC
CASSLSRSNYGYTF
>NA|16|TRBV19|TRBJ1-5|NA
TGTGCCAGTAGTATCCCCCAGGGAGGGGGCAATCAGCCCCAGCATTTT
CASSIPQGGGNQPQHF